This TCR beta chain is drawn from a study of T cell repertoires in cytomegalovirus infection (dated by TCRdb to the late 2010s). At the level of the whole study: Alongside well-studied HLA-B-restricted epitopes, the peptide stimulations were aimed at recently identified HLA-C-restricted CMV epitopes, whose presentation resists viral immunomodulation. Donor HLA type was relevant to the analysis, as public TCR beta signatures indicated carriage of CMV infection together with the matching HLA type.

Overall study outcomes, separate from this receptor: Carriers of CMV infection plus the relevant HLA type were discriminated by the cumulative frequency of public TCR beta family members in the study cohort and in an independent approximately 350-donor cohort. The ex vivo response was dominated by HLA-C-restricted CMV-specific TCR beta clonotypes, and the single most frequent clonotype in two of eight donors was supplied by these HLA-C-restricted clonotypes.

The instrument was an Illumina HiSeq 1500. TCRdb trimmed public reads at Q25 via fastp, called clones via MiXCR and kept in-frame beta chains. Rows merge per CDR3 protein into single entries with the most common DNA and genes. The sample table contains fewer than 850,000 distinct CDR3 sequences; only one count was recorded for almost 30% of them. The ten largest clones represent about an eighth of the sample. Reading the label with the study, this specimen's treatment or condition is: in vitro stimulation with specific CMV peptide epitopes to enrich CMV-specific T cells. Concerning this clonotype: Its antigen is currently not known. Base qualities are not at hand, and no much larger clone is one base apart.

This receptor was taken from a human donor in good health (CMV status not recorded). Some clones in this sample may be carry-over from other donors' samples. This specimen was cultured CD8+ T cells from PBMCs, taken from culture after CMV antigen stimulation.

The nucleotide sequence reads TGTGCCAGCAGTGAACAGGGGACTAGGAGCACTGAAGCTTTCTTT. The encoded protein is CASSEQGTRSTEAFF. The sequence links TRBV6-1 to TRBJ1-1, with TRBD1 tentatively as D gene (6 bases match). The CDR3 holds 15 amino acids from the cysteine to the phenylalanine. The entry retains the CDR3 DNA only, 45 bases that are in frame from base 1. V and J lose 2 bases and 4 bases, and a span of 14 bases separates them. CDR1 and CDR2 (MNHNS, SASEGT) derive from the germline V gene.